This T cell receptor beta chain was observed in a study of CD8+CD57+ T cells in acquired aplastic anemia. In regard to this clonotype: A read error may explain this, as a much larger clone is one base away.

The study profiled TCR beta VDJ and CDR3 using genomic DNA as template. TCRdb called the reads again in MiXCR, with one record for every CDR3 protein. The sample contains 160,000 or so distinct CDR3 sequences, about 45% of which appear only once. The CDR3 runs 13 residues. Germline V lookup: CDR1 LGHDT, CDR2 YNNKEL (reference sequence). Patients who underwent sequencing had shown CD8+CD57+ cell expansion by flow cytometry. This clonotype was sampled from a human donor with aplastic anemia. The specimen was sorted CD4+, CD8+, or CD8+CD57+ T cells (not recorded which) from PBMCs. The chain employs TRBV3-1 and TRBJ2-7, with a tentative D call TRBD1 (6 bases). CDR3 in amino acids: CASSPTGIYGQYF. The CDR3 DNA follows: TGTGCCAGCAGCCCAACAGGGATTTACGGGCAGTACTTC.